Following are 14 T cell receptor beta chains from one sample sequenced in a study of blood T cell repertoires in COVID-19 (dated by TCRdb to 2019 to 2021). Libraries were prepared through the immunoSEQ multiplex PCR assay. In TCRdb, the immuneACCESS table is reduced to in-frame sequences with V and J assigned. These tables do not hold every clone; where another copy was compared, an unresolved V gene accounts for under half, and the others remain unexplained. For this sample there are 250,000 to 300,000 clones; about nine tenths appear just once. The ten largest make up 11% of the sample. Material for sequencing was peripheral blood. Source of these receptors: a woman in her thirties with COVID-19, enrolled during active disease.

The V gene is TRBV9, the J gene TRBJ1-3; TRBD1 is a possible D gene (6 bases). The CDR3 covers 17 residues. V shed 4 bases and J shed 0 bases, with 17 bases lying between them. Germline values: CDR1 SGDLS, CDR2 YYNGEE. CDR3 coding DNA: TGTGCCAGCAGCCACCAGGGGAGTCCCTCCTCTGGAAACACCATATATTTT. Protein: CASSHQGSPSSGNTIYF.

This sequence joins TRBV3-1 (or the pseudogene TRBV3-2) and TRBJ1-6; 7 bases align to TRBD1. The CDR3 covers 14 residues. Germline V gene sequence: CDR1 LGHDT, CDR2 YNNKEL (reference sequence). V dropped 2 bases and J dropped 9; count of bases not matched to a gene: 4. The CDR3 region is CASSQNRGRSPLHF. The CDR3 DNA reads TGTGCCAGCAGCCAAAACAGGGGACGTTCACCCCTCCACTTT.

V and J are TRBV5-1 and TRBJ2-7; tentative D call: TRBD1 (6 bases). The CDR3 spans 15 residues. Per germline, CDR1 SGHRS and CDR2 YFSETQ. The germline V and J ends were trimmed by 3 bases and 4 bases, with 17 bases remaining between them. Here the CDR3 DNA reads TGCGCCAGCAGCTATGAGACAGGTGGCCTTTACGAGCAGTACTTC. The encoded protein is CASSYETGGLYEQYF.

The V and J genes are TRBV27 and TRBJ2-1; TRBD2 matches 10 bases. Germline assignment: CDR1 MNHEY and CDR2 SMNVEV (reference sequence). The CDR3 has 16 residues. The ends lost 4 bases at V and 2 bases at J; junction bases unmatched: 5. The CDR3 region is CASSSLSGRAYNEQFF. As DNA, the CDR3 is TGTGCCAGCAGTTCTCTAAGCGGGAGGGCCTACAATGAGCAGTTCTTC.

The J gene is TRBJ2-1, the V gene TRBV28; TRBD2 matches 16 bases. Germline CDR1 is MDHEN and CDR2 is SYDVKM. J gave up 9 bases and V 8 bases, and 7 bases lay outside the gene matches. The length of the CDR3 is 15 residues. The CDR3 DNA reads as TGTGCCAGCGGATCCGGGACTAGCGGGAGGGTTGAGCAGTTCTTC. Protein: CASGSGTSGRVEQFF.

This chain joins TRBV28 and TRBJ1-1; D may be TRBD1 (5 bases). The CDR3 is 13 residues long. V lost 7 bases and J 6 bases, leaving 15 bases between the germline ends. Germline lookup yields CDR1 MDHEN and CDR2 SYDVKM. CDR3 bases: TGTGCCAGCACCCTGGCCGGGGGGGCTGAAGCTTTCTTT. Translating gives CASTLAGGAEAFF. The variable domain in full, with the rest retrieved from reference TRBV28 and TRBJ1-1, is DVKVTQSSRYLVKRTGEKVFLECVQDMDHENMFWYRQDPGLGLRLIYFSYDVKMKEKGDIPEGYSVSREKKERFSLILESASTNQTSMYLCASTLAGGAEAFFGQGTRLTVV.

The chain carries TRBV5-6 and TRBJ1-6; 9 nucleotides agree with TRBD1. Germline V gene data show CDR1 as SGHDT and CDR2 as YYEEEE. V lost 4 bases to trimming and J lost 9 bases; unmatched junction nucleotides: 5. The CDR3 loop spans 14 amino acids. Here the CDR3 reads CASSPGTGSSPLHF. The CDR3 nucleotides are TGTGCCAGCAGCCCCGGGACAGGGAGTTCACCCCTCCACTTT.

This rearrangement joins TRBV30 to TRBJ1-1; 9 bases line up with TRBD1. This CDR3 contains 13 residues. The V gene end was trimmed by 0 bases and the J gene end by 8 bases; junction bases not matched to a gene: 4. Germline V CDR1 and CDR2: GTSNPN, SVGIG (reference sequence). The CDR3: CAWSVLGTGEAFF. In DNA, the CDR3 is TGTGCCTGGAGTGTACTAGGGACAGGGGAAGCTTTCTTT. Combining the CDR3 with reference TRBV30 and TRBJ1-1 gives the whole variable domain SQTIHQWPATLVQPVGSPLSLECTVEGTSNPNLYWYRQAAGRGLQLLFYSVGIGQISSEVPQNLSASRPQDRQFILSSKKLLLSDSGFYLCAWSVLGTGEAFFGQGTRLTVV.

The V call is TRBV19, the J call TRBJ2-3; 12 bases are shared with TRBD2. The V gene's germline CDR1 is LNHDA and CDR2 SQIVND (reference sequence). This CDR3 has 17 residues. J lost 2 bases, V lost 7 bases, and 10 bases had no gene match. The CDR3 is CASTPDGTSGSTDTQYF. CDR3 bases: TGTGCCAGTACCCCAGACGGGACTAGCGGGTCCACAGATACGCAGTATTTT.

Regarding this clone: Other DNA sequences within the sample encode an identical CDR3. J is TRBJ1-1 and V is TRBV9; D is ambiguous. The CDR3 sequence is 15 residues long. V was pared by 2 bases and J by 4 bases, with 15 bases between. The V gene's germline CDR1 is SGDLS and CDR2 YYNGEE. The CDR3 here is CASSVEPTVSTEAFF. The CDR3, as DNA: TGTGCCAGCAGCGTTGAACCGACTGTGAGCACTGAAGCTTTCTTT.

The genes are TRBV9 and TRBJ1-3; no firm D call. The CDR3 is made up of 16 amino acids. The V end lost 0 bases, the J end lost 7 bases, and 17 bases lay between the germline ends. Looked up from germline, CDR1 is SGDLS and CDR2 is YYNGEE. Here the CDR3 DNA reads TGTGCCAGCAGCGTAGTCCCGACCGGGGTGGAGAACACCATATATTTT. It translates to CASSVVPTGVENTIYF.

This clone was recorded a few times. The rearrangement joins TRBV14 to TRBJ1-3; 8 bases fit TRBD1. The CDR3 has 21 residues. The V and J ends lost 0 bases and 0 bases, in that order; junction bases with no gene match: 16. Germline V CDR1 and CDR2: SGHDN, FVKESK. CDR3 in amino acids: CASSQEKRIRDRTFSGNTIYF. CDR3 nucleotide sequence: TGTGCCAGCAGCCAAGAGAAGAGAATCCGGGACAGGACTTTCTCTGGAAACACCATATATTTT.

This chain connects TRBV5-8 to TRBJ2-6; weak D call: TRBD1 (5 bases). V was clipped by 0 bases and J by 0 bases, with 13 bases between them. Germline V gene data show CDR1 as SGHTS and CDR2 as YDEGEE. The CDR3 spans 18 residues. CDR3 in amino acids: CASSLGLTTASGANVLTF. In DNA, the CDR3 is TGTGCCAGCAGCTTGGGATTAACGACAGCCTCTGGGGCCAACGTCCTGACTTTC.

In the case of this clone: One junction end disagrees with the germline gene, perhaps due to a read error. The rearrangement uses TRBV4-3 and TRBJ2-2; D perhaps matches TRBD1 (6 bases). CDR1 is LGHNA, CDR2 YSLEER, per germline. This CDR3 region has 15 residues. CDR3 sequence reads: CASSQDIGDTRELFF. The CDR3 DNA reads TGCGCCAGCAGCCAAGATATCGGGGACACCCGGGAGCTGTTTTTT.